The clone carrying this T cell receptor (beta chain) was found a few times. Between the trimmed V and J ends, which lost 7 bases and 4 bases, there was a span of 10 bases. The CDR3 is made up of 13 amino acids. Germline V lookup: CDR1 SGHAT, CDR2 FQNNGV. The entry originates in a study of human T cells and chemical hapten exposure. Unfractionated whole blood was the source from which total RNA was extracted. It was the library that attached unique molecular identifiers to individual cDNA molecules. TCRdb re-derived calls from the reads in MiXCR, one entry per CDR3 protein. The sample consists of 95,000 to 150,000 distinct CDR3 sequences, 8% to 9.5% of them appearing once.

This TCR was recovered from a human donor in good health. Some clones in this sample may be carry-over from other donors' samples. The chain recombines TRBV11-2 with TRBJ2-2, with D uncertain. Sequencing was done on a sample of whole blood. Written as DNA, the CDR3 is TGTGCCAGCACCCTTAGTCTCACCGGGGAGCTGTTTTTT. Protein sequence: CASTLSLTGELFF.